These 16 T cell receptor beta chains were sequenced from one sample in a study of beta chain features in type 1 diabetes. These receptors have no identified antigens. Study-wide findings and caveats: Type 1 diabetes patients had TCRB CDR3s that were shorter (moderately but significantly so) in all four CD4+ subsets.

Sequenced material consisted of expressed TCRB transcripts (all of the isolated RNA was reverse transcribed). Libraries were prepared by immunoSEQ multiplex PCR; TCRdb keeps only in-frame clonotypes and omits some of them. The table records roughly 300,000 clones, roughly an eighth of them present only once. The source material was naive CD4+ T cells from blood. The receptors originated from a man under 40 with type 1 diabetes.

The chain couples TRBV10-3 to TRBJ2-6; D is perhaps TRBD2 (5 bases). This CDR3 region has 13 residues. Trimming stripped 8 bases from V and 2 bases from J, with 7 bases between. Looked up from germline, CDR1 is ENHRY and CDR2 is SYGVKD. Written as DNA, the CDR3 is TGTGCCATCGAGGGTACTGGGGCCAACGTCCTGACTTTC. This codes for CAIEGTGANVLTF.

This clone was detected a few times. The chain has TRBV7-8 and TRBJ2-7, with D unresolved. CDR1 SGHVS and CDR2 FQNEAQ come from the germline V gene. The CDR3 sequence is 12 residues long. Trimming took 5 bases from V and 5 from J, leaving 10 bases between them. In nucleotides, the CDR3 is TGTGCCAGCAGCCAAAGCCGGGACGAGCAGTACTTC. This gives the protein CASSQSRDEQYF.

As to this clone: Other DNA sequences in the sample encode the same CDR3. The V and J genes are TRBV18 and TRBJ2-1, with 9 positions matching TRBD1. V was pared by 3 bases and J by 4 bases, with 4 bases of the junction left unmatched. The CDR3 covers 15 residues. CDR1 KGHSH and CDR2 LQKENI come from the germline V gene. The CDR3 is CASSPPGQGYNEQFF. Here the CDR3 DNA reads TGTGCCAGCTCACCCCCGGGACAGGGTTACAATGAGCAGTTCTTC.

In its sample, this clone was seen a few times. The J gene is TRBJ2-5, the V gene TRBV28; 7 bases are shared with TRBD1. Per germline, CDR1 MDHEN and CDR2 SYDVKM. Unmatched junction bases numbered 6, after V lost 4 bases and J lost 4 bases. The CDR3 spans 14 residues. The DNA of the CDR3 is TGTGCCAGCAGTTCGACCCGACAGGGAGAGACCCAGTACTTC. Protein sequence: CASSSTRQGETQYF.

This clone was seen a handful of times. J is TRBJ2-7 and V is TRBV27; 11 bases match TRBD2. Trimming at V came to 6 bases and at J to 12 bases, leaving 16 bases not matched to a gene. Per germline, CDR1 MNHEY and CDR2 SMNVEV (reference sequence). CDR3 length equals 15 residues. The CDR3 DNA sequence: TGTGCCAGCAGCCCATTAGGGACTAGCGGAGTGTGGTCGTACTTC. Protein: CASSPLGTSGVWSYF.

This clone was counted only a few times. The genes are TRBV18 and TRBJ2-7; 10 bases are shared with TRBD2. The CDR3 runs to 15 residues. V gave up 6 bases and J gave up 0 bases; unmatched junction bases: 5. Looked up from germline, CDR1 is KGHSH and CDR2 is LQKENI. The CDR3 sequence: CASSPGLALSYEQYF. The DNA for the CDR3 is TGTGCCAGCTCCCCGGGACTAGCGCTCTCCTACGAGCAGTACTTC.

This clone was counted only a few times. The CDR3 region has the DNA TGTGCCATCCAGACTCCCGGTAATGAGCAGTTCTTC. This translates into CAIQTPGNEQFF. V is TRBV10-3 and J is TRBJ2-1; D is undetermined. The CDR3 is 12 residues long. Germline assignment: CDR1 ENHRY and CDR2 SYGVKD. V lost 8 bases and J 7 bases, leaving 12 bases between the germline ends.

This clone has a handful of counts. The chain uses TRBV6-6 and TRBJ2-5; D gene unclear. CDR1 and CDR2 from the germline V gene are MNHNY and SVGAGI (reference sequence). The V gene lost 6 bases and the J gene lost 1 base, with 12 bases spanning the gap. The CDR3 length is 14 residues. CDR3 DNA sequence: TGTGCCAGCAGCTCCATAGTGATCCAAGAGACCCAGTACTTC. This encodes CASSSIVIQETQYF.

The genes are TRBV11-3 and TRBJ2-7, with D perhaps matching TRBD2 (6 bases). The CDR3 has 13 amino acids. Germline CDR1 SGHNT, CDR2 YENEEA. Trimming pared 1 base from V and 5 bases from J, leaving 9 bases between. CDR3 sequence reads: CASSLAGADEQYF. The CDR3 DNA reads TGTGCCAGCAGCTTAGCGGGAGCGGACGAGCAGTACTTC.

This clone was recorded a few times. CDR3 DNA sequence: TGTGCCAGCAGACAGGTGACTGGAGAGCAGTACTTC. As protein: CASRQVTGEQYF. V is TRBV2 and J is TRBJ2-7, with D possibly TRBD1 on 5 matching bases. The germline V and J ends were trimmed by 6 bases and 7 bases, with 13 bases remaining between them. The V gene's germline CDR1 is SNHLY and CDR2 FYNNEI. This CDR3 comprises 12 residues. Variable domain in full (rest from reference TRBV2 and TRBJ2-7): EPEVTQTPSHQVTQMGQEVILRCVPISNHLYFYWYRQILGQKVEFLVSFYNNEISEKSEIFDDQFSVERPDGSNFTLKIRSTKLEDSAMYFCASRQVTGEQYFGPGTRLTVT.

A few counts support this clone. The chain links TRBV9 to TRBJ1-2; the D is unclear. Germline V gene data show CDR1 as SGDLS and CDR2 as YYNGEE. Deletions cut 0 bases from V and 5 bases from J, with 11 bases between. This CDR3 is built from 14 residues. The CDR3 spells CASSVGIAPYGYTF. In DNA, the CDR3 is TGTGCCAGCAGCGTAGGAATAGCACCTTATGGCTACACCTTC.

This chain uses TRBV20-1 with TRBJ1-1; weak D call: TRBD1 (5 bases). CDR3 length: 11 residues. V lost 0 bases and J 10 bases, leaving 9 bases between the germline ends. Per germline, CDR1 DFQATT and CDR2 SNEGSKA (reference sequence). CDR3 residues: CSARDTGVAFF. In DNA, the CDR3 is TGCAGTGCTAGAGATACGGGGGTAGCTTTCTTT.

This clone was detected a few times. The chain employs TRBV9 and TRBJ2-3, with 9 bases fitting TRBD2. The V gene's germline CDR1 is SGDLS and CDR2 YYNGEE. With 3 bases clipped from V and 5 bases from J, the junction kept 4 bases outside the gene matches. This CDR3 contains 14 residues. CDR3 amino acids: CASSGTSVVDTQYF. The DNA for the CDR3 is TGTGCCAGCAGCGGGACTAGCGTGGTAGATACGCAGTATTTT.

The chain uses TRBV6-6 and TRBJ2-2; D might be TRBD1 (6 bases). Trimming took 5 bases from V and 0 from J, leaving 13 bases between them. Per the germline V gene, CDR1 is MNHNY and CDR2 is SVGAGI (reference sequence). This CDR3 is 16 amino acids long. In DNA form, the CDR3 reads TGTGCCAGCAGTCCCGACAGGACTTCGAACACCGGGGAGCTGTTTTTT. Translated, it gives CASSPDRTSNTGELFF.

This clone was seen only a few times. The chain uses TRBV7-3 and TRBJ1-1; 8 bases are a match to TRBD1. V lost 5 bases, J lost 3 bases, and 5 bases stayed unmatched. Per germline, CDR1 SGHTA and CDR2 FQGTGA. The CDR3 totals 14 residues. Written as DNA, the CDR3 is TGTGCCAGCAGCCTGCAGGGGGCCCACACTGAAGCTTTCTTT. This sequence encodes CASSLQGAHTEAFF. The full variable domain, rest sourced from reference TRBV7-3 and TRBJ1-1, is GAGVSQTPSNKVTEKGKYVELRCDPISGHTALYWYRQSLGQGPEFLIYFQGTGAADDSGLPNDRFFAVRPEGSVSTLKIQRTERGDSAVYLCASSLQGAHTEAFFGQGTRLTVV.

Here the CDR3 reads CATSRDQTGELFF. The CDR3 region has the DNA TGTGCCACCAGCAGAGATCAGACCGGGGAGCTGTTTTTT. This chain joins TRBV15 and TRBJ2-2; D is unresolved. CDR1 is LNHNV, CDR2 YYDKDF, per germline (reference sequence). V was trimmed by 0 bases and J by 5 bases, leaving 4 bases between them. This CDR3 comprises 13 residues.